The next 27 T cell receptor beta chains were all read from a single sample in a study of cytomegalovirus exposure and HLA in healthy donors (dated by TCRdb to about 2017). The library was made by the immunoSEQ multiplex PCR assay. For the multiplex PCR, a mixture combining 60 forward primers for TCR Vbeta segments and 13 reverse primers for TCR Jbeta segments was used. In TCRdb, the immuneACCESS table is reduced to in-frame sequences with V and J assigned. These tables do not hold every clone; where another copy was compared, an unresolved V gene accounts for under half, and the others remain unexplained. The sample contains over 150,000 clones, 71% of them found a single time. The ten largest account for under 3.5% of the sample. Sequencing used PBMCs. The origin of the receptors is a woman in her 30s in good health and CMV-seronegative.

V usage is TRBV30 and J usage is TRBJ2-3; D is undetermined. The CDR3 consists of 12 residues. Germline V gives CDR1 GTSNPN, CDR2 SVGIG (reference sequence). Trimming left V 3 bases short and J 6 bases short, with 10 bases between. The CDR3 protein is CAWSSPGDTQYF. CDR3 in DNA: TGTGCCTGGAGCTCTCCCGGGGATACGCAGTATTTT.

V is TRBV27 and J is TRBJ2-7; TRBD1 matches at 9 bases. Trimming at V came to 8 bases and at J to 0 bases, leaving 11 bases not matched to a gene. Germline V gene sequence: CDR1 MNHEY, CDR2 SMNVEV (reference sequence). This CDR3 is built from 16 residues. DNA of the CDR3: TGTGCCAGCCATCCCGGGACAGGGTGGAGCTCCTACGAGCAGTACTTC. Translation: CASHPGTGWSSYEQYF.

The chain recombines TRBV7-2 with TRBJ1-1; 10 bases are a match to TRBD1. There are 17 residues in the CDR3. Germline CDR1 and CDR2: SGHTA and FQGNSA. The junction had 15 bases not matched to a gene; V was cut back by 7 bases and J by 4 bases. The DNA for the CDR3 is TGTGCCAGCAAACGGGACAGGGGAATGGTAGGCGCCACTGAAGCTTTCTTT. This codes for CASKRDRGMVGATEAFF. The full variable domain, completed using reference TRBV7-2 and TRBJ1-1, is GAGVSQSPSNKVTEKGKDVELRCDPISGHTALYWYRQSLGQGLEFLIYFQGNSAPDKSGLPSDRFSAERTGGSVSTLTIQRTQQEDSAVYLCASKRDRGMVGATEAFFGQGTRLTVV.

The chain couples TRBV30 to TRBJ2-2; 9 bases align to TRBD1. J gave up 6 bases and V 0 bases, and 8 bases lay outside the gene matches. Germline-derived CDR1 and CDR2 are GTSNPN and SVGIG (reference sequence). This CDR3 comprises 16 residues. This CDR3 is CAWSVRTGAKAGELFF. The CDR3 DNA reads TGTGCCTGGAGTGTACGGACAGGGGCTAAGGCCGGGGAGCTGTTTTTT. Full variable domain (outside the CDR3, taken from reference TRBV30 and TRBJ2-2): SQTIHQWPATLVQPVGSPLSLECTVEGTSNPNLYWYRQAAGRGLQLLFYSVGIGQISSEVPQNLSASRPQDRQFILSSKKLLLSDSGFYLCAWSVRTGAKAGELFFGEGSRLTVL.

The V call is TRBV14, the J call TRBJ1-2; D unclear. The CDR3 is 13 amino acids. The V end was cut by 4 bases, the J end by 9 bases, with 15 bases between. Germline V gene lookup returns CDR1 SGHDN and CDR2 FVKESK. The CDR3, as DNA: TGTGCCAGCAGCCTCTCGCTGTGGGAGAGCTACACCTTC. It codes for CASSLSLWESYTF.

The V and J genes are TRBV28 and TRBJ1-6; the D gene is possibly TRBD1 (5 bases). V lost 2 bases and J 10 bases, leaving 12 bases between the germline ends. CDR1 and CDR2 (germline): MDHEN, SYDVKM. This CDR3 has 14 amino acids. The CDR3 DNA reads as TGTGCCAGCAGTTTAATAGGGGTAAACTCACCCCTCCACTTT. The encoded protein is CASSLIGVNSPLHF.

This chain links TRBV2 with TRBJ2-3, with 7 bases fitting TRBD1. The V gene end was trimmed by 6 bases and the J gene end by 6 bases; junction bases not matched to a gene: 9. Germline-derived CDR1 and CDR2 are SNHLY and FYNNEI. The CDR3 spans 14 residues. In DNA, the CDR3 is TGTGCCAGCAGAGTCGGGACAGTGAGTGATACGCAGTATTTT. Its translation is CASRVGTVSDTQYF.

This chain joins TRBV5-1 and TRBJ2-5, with TRBD1 matching over 8 bases. This CDR3 has 13 residues. V dropped 5 bases and J dropped 5; count of bases not matched to a gene: 5. Germline V gene sequence: CDR1 SGHRS, CDR2 YFSETQ. CDR3 nucleotide sequence: TGCGCCAGCAGAGCACAGGGGGTTGAGACCCAGTACTTC. As protein: CASRAQGVETQYF.

V and J are TRBV27 and TRBJ2-1, with 10 bases fitting TRBD2. This CDR3 contains 14 residues. Germline V lookup: CDR1 MNHEY, CDR2 SMNVEV (reference sequence). The CDR3 DNA follows: TGTGCTACCAGTGAGGGACTAGCGTACAATGAGCAGTTCTTC. It translates to CATSEGLAYNEQFF.

The genes are TRBV19 and TRBJ2-6, with D possibly matching TRBD2 (5 bases). CDR3 length equals 15 residues. Germline-derived CDR1 and CDR2 are LNHDA and SQIVND (reference sequence). V shed 5 bases and J shed 0 bases, with 8 bases lying between them. The DNA of the CDR3 is TGTGCCAGTAGTGCCGACTACTCTGGGGCCAACGTCCTGACTTTC. This encodes CASSADYSGANVLTF.

V and J are TRBV12-2 and TRBJ2-3; the table names TRBD2, a call not compared with the DNA. TRBV12-2 is annotated as a pseudogene. The length of the CDR3 is 14 residues. The CDR3 bases are TGTGATGCTAGCGGGGGGGCCCAAGGGGATACGCAGTATTTT. It translates to CDASGGAQGDTQYF.

This clone appeared a single time. Other DNA sequences from this sample encode an identical CDR3 as well. The chain couples TRBV27 to TRBJ2-7, with 10 bases that match TRBD1. Trimming at V came to 5 bases and at J to 4 bases, leaving 5 bases not matched to a gene. This CDR3 comprises 14 residues. CDR1 and CDR2 (germline): MNHEY, SMNVEV (reference sequence). This CDR3 reads CASSLGDRGYEQYF. The CDR3 coding sequence is TGTGCCAGCAGTCTAGGGGACAGGGGTTACGAGCAGTACTTC.

This chain links TRBV9 with TRBJ2-5; D might be TRBD2 (6 bases). This CDR3 has 15 amino acids. V lost 0 bases and J lost 3, with 12 bases in between. Germline V CDR1 and CDR2: SGDLS, YYNGEE. CDR3 sequence (DNA): TGTGCCAGCAGCGTAGTGCCGGGAGAGAAAGAGACCCAGTACTTC. Translated, it gives CASSVVPGEKETQYF.

This chain links TRBV19 with TRBJ2-2; 9 bases are shared with TRBD2. The CDR3 is 14 amino acids. Trimming removed 7 bases from V and 4 bases from J; junction bases left unmatched: 4. Per the germline V gene, CDR1 is LNHDA and CDR2 is SQIVND (reference sequence). CDR3 nucleotides: TGTGCCAGTATTAGCGGGAGCGTCACCGGGGAGCTGTTTTTT. Protein sequence: CASISGSVTGELFF. Combining the CDR3 with reference TRBV19 and TRBJ2-2 gives the whole variable domain DGGITQSPKYLFRKEGQNVTLSCEQNLNHDAMYWYRQDPGQGLRLIYYSQIVNDFQKGDIAEGYSVSREKKESFPLTVTSAQKNPTAFYLCASISGSVTGELFFGEGSRLTVL.

The gene calls are TRBV10-3 and TRBJ1-2, with 7 bases that match TRBD1. J was trimmed by 3 bases and V by 9 bases; bases with no gene match: 7. This CDR3 is 13 amino acids long. CDR1 is ENHRY and CDR2 is SYGVKD in the germline V gene. In nucleotides, the CDR3 is TGTGCCATTCTAAAAGGGACAGACTATGGCTACACCTTC. This sequence encodes CAILKGTDYGYTF.

The table lists this clone with a few counts. The V and J genes are TRBV29-1 and TRBJ2-7; unclear D gene. V lost 4 bases, J lost 3 bases, and 13 bases lay in between. Germline lookup yields CDR1 SQVTM and CDR2 ANQGSEA. The CDR3 consists of 13 residues. The CDR3 coding sequence is TGCAGCGTTGGTTCCGGGTTCGGCTACGAGCAGTACTTC. The encoded protein is CSVGSGFGYEQYF.

V and J are TRBV7-8 and TRBJ2-6; a possible D gene is TRBD1 (7 bases). The germline gives CDR1 SGHVS, CDR2 FQNEAQ. The CDR3 loop spans 17 amino acids. V shed 4 bases and J shed 3 bases, with 16 bases lying between them. CDR3 nucleotides: TGTGCCAGCAGCTCCCGACAGGGAGGAAGTGGGGCCAACGTCCTGACTTTC. Residues: CASSSRQGGSGANVLTF.

Note on this clone: The junction departs from germline at one end; a sequencing error may be responsible. This rearrangement joins TRBV7-9 to TRBJ1-2; D is uncertain. The CDR3 sequence is 13 residues long. Looked up from germline, CDR1 is SEHNR and CDR2 is FQNEAQ (reference sequence). As DNA, the CDR3 is TGTTCCAGCAGCTTAGAAGCTATCTATGGCTACACCTTC. Translation: CSSSLEAIYGYTF.

This clone has a handful of counts. The rearrangement links TRBV5-1 to TRBJ2-3; tentative D call: TRBD1 (5 bases). The CDR3 extends over 13 amino acids. The V end was cut by 4 bases, the J end by 4 bases, with 10 bases between. CDR1 is SGHRS, CDR2 YFSETQ, per germline. In DNA, the CDR3 is TGCGCCAGCAGCCCCCGGACACCAGATACGCAGTATTTT. It codes for CASSPRTPDTQYF.

The chain carries TRBV5-1 and TRBJ2-1; D is perhaps TRBD1 (6 bases). The CDR3 has 14 residues. V shed 4 bases and J shed 2 bases, with 10 bases lying between them. The germline gives CDR1 SGHRS, CDR2 YFSETQ. CDR3 nucleotides: TGCGCCAGCAGCGGTTCAGGGGCCTACAATGAGCAGTTCTTC. Its translation: CASSGSGAYNEQFF.

The V and J genes are TRBV19 and TRBJ2-7, with 10 bases that match TRBD2. V lost 5 bases, J lost 0 bases, and 7 bases stayed unmatched. Germline loops: CDR1 LNHDA, CDR2 SQIVND (reference sequence). This CDR3 is built from 16 residues. The CDR3 loop is CASSEGLAVVSYEQYF. CDR3 bases: TGTGCCAGTAGTGAAGGACTAGCGGTCGTCTCCTACGAGCAGTACTTC.

The chain combines TRBV6-6 with TRBJ2-7, with 8 nucleotides matching TRBD2. CDR1 is MNHNY and CDR2 is SVGAGI in the germline V gene (reference sequence). The CDR3 is 15 residues long. Unmatched junction bases numbered 9, after V lost 6 bases and J lost 2 bases. The CDR3 sequence: CASSSILLAAYEQYF. Here the CDR3 DNA reads TGTGCCAGCAGCAGCATCCTACTAGCGGCCTACGAGCAGTACTTC.

This clone has a single count. The chain combines TRBV5-5 with TRBJ1-1; no reliable D call. This CDR3 contains 14 residues. Germline CDR1 and CDR2: SGHKS and YYEKEE (reference sequence). V lost 0 bases and J lost 6, with 12 bases in between. The CDR3 coding sequence is TGTGCCAGCAGCTTGGTGGCGCTCAGGTCTGAAGCTTTCTTT. Its protein product is CASSLVALRSEAFF.

CDR3 bases: TGCGCCAGCAGCCAAGTTTGGGGGCTAGCCCTCTACGAGCAGTACTTC. As protein: CASSQVWGLALYEQYF. The chain carries TRBV4-3 and TRBJ2-7, with TRBD1 as a possible D gene (6 bases). Looked up from germline, CDR1 is LGHNA and CDR2 is YSLEER. Trimming removed 1 base at V and 3 bases at J, with 16 bases between. The CDR3 contains 16 residues.

This clone has only one observation. The chain uses TRBV7-3 and TRBJ2-6; 8 nucleotides line up with TRBD1. The germline CDR1 and CDR2 sequences are SGHTA and FQGTGA. With 0 bases clipped from V and 2 bases from J, the junction kept 9 bases outside the gene matches. CDR3 size: 19 residues. The DNA for the CDR3 is TGTGCCAGCAGCTTAACAAAGGGGACAGGTCAACCTGGGGCCAACGTCCTGACTTTC. This sequence encodes CASSLTKGTGQPGANVLTF.

This rearrangement joins TRBV7-6 to TRBJ2-5, with no clear D. Trimming took off 6 bases at V and 4 bases at J, with 12 bases between the two ends. CDR1 and CDR2 (germline): SGHVS, FNYEAQ. The CDR3 runs to 13 residues. The CDR3 loop reads CASSPPNLETQYF. DNA for the CDR3: TGTGCCAGCAGTCCACCTAACCTAGAGACCCAGTACTTC.

The chain recombines TRBV28 with TRBJ1-3; the D is unclear. The V end lost 1 base, the J end lost 3 bases, and 10 bases lay between the germline ends. The CDR3 contains 15 residues. CDR1 is MDHEN, CDR2 SYDVKM, per germline. The CDR3 region is CASSLYRESGNTIYF. The CDR3 nucleotides are TGTGCCAGCAGTTTATACCGGGAAAGTGGAAACACCATATATTTT.